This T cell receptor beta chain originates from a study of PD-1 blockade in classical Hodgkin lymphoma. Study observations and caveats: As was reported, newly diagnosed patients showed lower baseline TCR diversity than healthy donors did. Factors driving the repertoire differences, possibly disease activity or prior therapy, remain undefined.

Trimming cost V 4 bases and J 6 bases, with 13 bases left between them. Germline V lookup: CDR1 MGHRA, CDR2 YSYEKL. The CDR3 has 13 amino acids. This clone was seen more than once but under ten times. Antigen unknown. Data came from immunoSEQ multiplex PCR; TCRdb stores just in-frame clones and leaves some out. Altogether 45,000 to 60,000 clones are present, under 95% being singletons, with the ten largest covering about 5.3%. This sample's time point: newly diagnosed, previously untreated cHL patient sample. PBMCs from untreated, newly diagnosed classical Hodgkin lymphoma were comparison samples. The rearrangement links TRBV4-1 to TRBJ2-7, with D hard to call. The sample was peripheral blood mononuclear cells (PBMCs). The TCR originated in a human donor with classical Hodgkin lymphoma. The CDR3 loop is CASSPLDPPEQYF. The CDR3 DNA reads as TGCGCCAGCAGCCCTCTTGACCCCCCCGAGCAGTACTTC.